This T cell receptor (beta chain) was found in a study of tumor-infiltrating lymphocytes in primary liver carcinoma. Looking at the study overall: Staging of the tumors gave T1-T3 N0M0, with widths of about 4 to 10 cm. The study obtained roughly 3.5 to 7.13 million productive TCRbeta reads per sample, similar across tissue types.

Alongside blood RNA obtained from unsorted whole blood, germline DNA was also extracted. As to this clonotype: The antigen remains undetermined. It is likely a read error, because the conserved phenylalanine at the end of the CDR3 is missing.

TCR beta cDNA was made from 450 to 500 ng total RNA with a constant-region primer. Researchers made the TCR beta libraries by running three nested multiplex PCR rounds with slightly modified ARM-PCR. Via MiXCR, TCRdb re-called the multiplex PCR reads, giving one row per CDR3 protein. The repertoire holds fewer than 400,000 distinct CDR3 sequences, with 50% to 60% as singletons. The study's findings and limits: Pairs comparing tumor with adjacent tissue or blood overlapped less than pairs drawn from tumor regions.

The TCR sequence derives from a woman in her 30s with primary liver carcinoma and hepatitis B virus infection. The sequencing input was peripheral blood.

The CDR3 DNA reads TGTGCCAGCAGCCTATCCCAGGGGACCGGGGAGCTGTTTTAT. This sequence encodes CASSLSQGTGELFY. This chain joins TRBV11-2 and TRBJ2-2; tentatively, D is TRBD1 (6 bases). Germline CDR1 reads SGHAT; CDR2 reads FQNNGV. The CDR3 is made up of 14 amino acids. V gave up 5 bases and J gave up 5 bases, with 12 bases separating them.